These 9 T cell receptor beta chains share one sample of origin, sequenced in a study of siplizumab effects on memory and regulatory T cells. Using immunoSEQ multiplex PCR, the repertoire was profiled, and TCRdb retains in-frame clones only, with some absent. Of some 120,000 clones detected, 90% to 95% appear once; the ten largest clones hold about 1.8%. Input material: non-Treg CD4+ T cells sorted from blood. The receptors derive from a human donor in good health.

V is TRBV10-3 and J is TRBJ1-5; D is unresolved. Germline assignment: CDR1 ENHRY and CDR2 SYGVKD. This CDR3 is built from 13 residues. Trimming pared 0 bases from V and 7 bases from J, leaving 7 bases between. This chain's CDR3 is CAISESTGQPQHF. As DNA, the CDR3 is TGTGCCATCAGTGAGTCGACGGGGCAGCCCCAGCATTTT.

The V call is TRBV6-1, the J call TRBJ2-7; the D gene is possibly TRBD2 (7 bases). The V and J ends lost 5 bases and 1 base respectively, with 12 bases between them. The CDR3 consists of 14 residues. CDR1 and CDR2 from the germline V gene are MNHNS and SASEGT. The DNA of the CDR3 is TGTGCCAGCAGTAAGGGGGGACTATCCTACGAGCAGTACTTC. Amino acid sequence: CASSKGGLSYEQYF.

This clone appeared once. The V call is TRBV6-5, the J call TRBJ2-7, with D possibly matching TRBD2 (6 bases). The germline V gene has CDR1 MNHEY and CDR2 SVGAGI. CDR3 length: 15 amino acids. V lost 5 bases, J lost 3 bases, and 17 bases lay in between. In nucleotides, the CDR3 is TGTGCCAGCAGTCGGAGGGTAGGAGAAGGCTACGAGCAGTACTTC. The encoded protein is CASSRRVGEGYEQYF.

This chain joins TRBV5-1 and TRBJ1-2; no reliable D call. V was cut by 0 bases and J by 4 bases, with 10 bases left in between. The CDR3 is made up of 14 amino acids. CDR1 is SGHRS, CDR2 YFSETQ, per germline. As DNA, the CDR3 is TGCGCCAGCAGCTTGGTCTTGGAGTCCTATGGCTACACCTTC. Encoded protein: CASSLVLESYGYTF.

This chain connects TRBV19 to TRBJ2-2, with a tentative D call TRBD1 (5 bases). The CDR3 runs to 16 residues. The V and J ends lost 8 bases and 0 bases respectively, with 16 bases between them. Germline-derived CDR1 and CDR2 are LNHDA and SQIVND (reference sequence). CDR3 amino acids: CASETVGVANTGELFF. CDR3 DNA sequence: TGTGCCAGTGAGACAGTCGGAGTAGCGAACACCGGGGAGCTGTTTTTT.

The chain employs TRBV6-5 and TRBJ1-1, with no clear D. V was trimmed by 2 bases and J by 0 bases, leaving 10 bases between them. The CDR3 covers 15 residues. Germline values: CDR1 MNHEY, CDR2 SVGAGI. CDR3 coding DNA: TGTGCCAGCAGTTACCGAGGTACTTTGAACACTGAAGCTTTCTTT. Protein sequence: CASSYRGTLNTEAFF.

The rearrangement joins TRBV11-2 to TRBJ2-2; 7 nucleotides align to TRBD1. V was pared by 2 bases and J by 5 bases, with 8 bases of the junction left unmatched. The germline V gene encodes CDR1 SGHAT and CDR2 FQNNGV. The CDR3 loop spans 16 amino acids. CDR3 sequence reads: CASSLNPDRWTGELFF. The CDR3 DNA is TGTGCCAGCAGCTTAAATCCGGACAGGTGGACCGGGGAGCTGTTTTTT.

This chain joins TRBV30 and TRBJ2-6; unclear D gene. This CDR3 region has 12 residues. CDR1 and CDR2 (germline): GTSNPN, SVGIG (reference sequence). V gave up 6 bases and J gave up 2 bases, with 5 bases separating them. CDR3 protein: CACTPGANVLTF. The CDR3 DNA reads TGTGCCTGCACCCCTGGGGCCAACGTCCTGACTTTC.

About this clone itself: One end of the junction does not line up with germline, which may come from a read error. For the CDR3, the DNA is TGTGCCAGCAGTTACTCTGCCCTACAGGGGGAAACTCACTTC. This codes for CASSYSALQGETHF. The V call is TRBV6-6, the J call TRBJ2-7, with 8 bases matching TRBD1. Germline CDR1 MNHNY, CDR2 SVGAGI (reference sequence). CDR3 length: 14 residues.